This T cell receptor (beta chain) is from a study of cytomegalovirus exposure and HLA in healthy donors. V lost 4 bases to trimming and J lost 4 bases, with 8 bases between them. Germline V lookup: CDR1 MDHEN, CDR2 SYDVKM. This CDR3 spans 14 amino acids. Libraries were prepared by immunoSEQ multiplex PCR; TCRdb keeps only in-frame clonotypes and omits some of them. The table shows about 110,000 clones, with roughly nine tenths occurring only once. The sample consisted of PBMCs. The source of this sequence is a woman under 30 in good health and CMV-seropositive. This chain joins TRBV28 and TRBJ2-6; weak D call: TRBD1 (5 bases). CDR3 DNA sequence: TGTGCCAGCAGTTGGGGCCGAGGGGCCAACGTCCTGACTTTC. Translated, it gives CASSWGRGANVLTF.